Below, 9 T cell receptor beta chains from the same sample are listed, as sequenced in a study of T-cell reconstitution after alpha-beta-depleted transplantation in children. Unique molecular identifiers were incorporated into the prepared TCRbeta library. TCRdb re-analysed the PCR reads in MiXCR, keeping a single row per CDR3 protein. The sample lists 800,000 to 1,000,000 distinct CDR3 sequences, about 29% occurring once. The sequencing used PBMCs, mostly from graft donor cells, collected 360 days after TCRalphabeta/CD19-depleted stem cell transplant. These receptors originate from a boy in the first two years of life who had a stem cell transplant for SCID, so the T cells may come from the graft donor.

The CDR3 coding sequence is TGTGCCACCAGTGATGACATACAAACCGGGGAGCTGTTTTTT. Translating gives CATSDDIQTGELFF. V usage is TRBV24-1 and J usage is TRBJ2-2; D gene uncertain. CDR3 size: 14 residues. Germline V gives CDR1 KGHDR, CDR2 SFDVKD. V lost 3 bases, J lost 5 bases, and 9 bases lay in between.

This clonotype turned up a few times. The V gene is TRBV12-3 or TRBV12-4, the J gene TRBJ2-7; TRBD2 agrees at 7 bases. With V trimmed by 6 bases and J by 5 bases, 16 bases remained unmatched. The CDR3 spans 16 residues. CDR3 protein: CASSGTGTTAIHEQYF. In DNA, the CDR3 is TGTGCCAGCAGCGGGACCGGGACTACAGCGATCCACGAGCAGTACTTC.

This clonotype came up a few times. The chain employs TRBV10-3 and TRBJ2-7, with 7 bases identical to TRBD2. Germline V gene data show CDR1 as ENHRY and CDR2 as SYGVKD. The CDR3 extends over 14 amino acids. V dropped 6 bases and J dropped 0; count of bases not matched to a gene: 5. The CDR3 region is CAISGGGISYEQYF. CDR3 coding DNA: TGTGCCATCAGCGGCGGGGGTATCTCCTACGAGCAGTACTTC.

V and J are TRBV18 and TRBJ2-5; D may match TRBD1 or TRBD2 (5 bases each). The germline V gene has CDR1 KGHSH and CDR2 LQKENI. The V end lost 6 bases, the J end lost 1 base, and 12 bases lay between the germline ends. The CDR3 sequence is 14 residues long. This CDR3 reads CASSLPGTQETQYF. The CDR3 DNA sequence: TGTGCCAGCTCGTTACCAGGGACCCAAGAGACCCAGTACTTC.

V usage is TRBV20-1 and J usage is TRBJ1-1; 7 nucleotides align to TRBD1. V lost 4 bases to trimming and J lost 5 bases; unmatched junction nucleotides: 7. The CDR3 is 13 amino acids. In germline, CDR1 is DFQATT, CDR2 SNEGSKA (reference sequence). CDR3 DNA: TGCAGTGCTACAATAGACAGGGTGACTGAAGCTTTCTTT. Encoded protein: CSATIDRVTEAFF.

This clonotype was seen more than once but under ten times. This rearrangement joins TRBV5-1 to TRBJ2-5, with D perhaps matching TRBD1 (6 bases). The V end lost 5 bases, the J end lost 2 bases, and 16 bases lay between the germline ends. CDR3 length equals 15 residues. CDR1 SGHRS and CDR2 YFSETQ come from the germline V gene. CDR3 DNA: TGCGCCAGCAGTCGGAGCCCAGGGGAACAAGAGACCCAGTACTTC. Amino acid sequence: CASSRSPGEQETQYF.

The CDR3 is CSAVAGGQTDTQYF. CDR3 in DNA: TGCAGTGCCGTAGCGGGAGGTCAAACAGATACGCAGTATTTT. V and J are TRBV20-1 and TRBJ2-3; TRBD2 agrees at 10 bases. The CDR3 extends over 14 amino acids. V lost 6 bases to trimming and J lost 3 bases; unmatched junction nucleotides: 6. The germline CDR1 and CDR2 sequences are DFQATT and SNEGSKA (reference sequence).

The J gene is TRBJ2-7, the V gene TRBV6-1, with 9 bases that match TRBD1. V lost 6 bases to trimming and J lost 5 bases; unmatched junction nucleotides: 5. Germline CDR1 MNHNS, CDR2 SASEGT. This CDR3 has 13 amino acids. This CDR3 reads CASSRDRDDEQYF. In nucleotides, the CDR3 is TGTGCCAGCAGCCGGGACAGGGACGACGAGCAGTACTTC.

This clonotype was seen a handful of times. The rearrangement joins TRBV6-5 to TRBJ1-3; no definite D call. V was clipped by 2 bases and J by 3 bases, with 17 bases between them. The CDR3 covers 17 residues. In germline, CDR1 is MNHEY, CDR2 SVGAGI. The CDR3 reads CASSYERHLGGGNTIYF. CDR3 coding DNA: TGTGCCAGCAGTTACGAGAGGCATCTTGGTGGTGGAAACACCATATATTTT.